The clone carrying this T cell receptor beta chain appeared a few times. Per germline, CDR1 SGHVS and CDR2 FQNEAQ. The V and J ends lost 5 bases and 9 bases respectively, with 17 bases between them. The CDR3 loop spans 13 amino acids. Under the authors' procedure: Researchers report that nucleated cell counts were estimated from reference gene primer amplification. Clones were sequenced by immunoSEQ multiplex PCR, and TCRdb holds only the in-frame ones, with some missing. The V and J calls and clone size were taken over from that table, and D and trimming were inferred from the DNA. This table has just over 300,000 clones, approximately 90% appearing once. This record comes from a study of blood T cell repertoires in COVID-19. Recovered participants had two consecutive negative NP/OP PCR tests, healthcare professional clearance, or symptom resolution.

This TCR was sampled from a man in his thirties or forties who had recovered from COVID-19. The chain joins TRBV7-8 to TRBJ2-7; no reliable D call. Sequencing used PBMCs or T cells enriched from blood (not recorded which). The CDR3 bases are TGTGCCAGCAGCCCTTTGGGCCAACCCGGGCAGTACTTC. This translates into CASSPLGQPGQYF.